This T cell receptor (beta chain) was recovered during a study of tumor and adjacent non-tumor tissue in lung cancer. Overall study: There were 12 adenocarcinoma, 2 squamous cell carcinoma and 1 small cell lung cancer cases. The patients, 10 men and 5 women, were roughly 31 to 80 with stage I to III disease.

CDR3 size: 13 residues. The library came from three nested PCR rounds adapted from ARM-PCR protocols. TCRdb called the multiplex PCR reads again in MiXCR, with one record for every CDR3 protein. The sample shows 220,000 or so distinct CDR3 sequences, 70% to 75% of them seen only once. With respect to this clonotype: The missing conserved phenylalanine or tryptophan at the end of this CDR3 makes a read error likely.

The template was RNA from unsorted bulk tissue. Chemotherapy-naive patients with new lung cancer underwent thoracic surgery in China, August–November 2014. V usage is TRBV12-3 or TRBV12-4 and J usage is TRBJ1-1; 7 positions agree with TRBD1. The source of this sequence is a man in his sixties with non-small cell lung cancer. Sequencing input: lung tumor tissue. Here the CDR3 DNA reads TGTGTCAGCAATTTAGACAGGGAAACTGAAGCTTTCCTT. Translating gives CVSNLDRETEAFL.